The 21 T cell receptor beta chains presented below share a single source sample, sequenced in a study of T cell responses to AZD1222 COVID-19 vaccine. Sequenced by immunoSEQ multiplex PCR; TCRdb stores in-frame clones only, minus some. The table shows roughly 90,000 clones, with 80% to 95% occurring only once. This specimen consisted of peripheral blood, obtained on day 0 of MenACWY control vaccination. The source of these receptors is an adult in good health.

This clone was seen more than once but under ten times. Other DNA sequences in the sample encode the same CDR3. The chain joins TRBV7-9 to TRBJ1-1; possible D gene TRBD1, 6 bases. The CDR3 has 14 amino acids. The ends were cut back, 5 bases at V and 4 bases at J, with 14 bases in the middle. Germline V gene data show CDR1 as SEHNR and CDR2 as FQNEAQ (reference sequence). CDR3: CASSPETGFTEAFF. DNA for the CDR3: TGTGCCAGCAGCCCAGAAACAGGGTTCACTGAAGCTTTCTTT.

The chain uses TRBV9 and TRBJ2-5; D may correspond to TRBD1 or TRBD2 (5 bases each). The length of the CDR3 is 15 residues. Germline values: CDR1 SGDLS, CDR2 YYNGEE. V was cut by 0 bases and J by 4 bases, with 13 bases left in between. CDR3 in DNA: TGTGCCAGCAGCGTAGGGGGGTCTTTTAGAGAGACCCAGTACTTC. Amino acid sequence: CASSVGGSFRETQYF. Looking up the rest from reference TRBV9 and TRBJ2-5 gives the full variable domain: DSGVTQTPKHLITATGQRVTLRCSPRSGDLSVYWYQQSLDQGLQFLIQYYNGEERAKGNILERFSAQQFPDLHSELNLSSLELGDSALYFCASSVGGSFRETQYFGPGTRLLVL.

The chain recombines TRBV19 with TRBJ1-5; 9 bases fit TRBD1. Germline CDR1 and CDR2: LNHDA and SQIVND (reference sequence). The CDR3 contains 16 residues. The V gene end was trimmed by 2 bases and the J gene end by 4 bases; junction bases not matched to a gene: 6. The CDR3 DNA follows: TGTGCCAGTAGTATATTAGCCGGGACAGGGAATCAGCCCCAGCATTTT. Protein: CASSILAGTGNQPQHF.

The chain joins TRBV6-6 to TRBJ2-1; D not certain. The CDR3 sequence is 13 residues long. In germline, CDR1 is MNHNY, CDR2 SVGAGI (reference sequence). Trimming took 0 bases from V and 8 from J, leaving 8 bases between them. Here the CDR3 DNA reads TGTGCCAGCAGTTACTCGATAGGGTATGAGCAGTTCTTC. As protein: CASSYSIGYEQFF.

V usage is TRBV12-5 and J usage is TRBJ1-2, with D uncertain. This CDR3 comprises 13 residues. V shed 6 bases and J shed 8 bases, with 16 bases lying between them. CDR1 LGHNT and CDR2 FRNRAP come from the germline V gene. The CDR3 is CASGPPGYGGYTF. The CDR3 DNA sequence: TGTGCTAGTGGGCCCCCCGGGTATGGAGGCTACACCTTC.

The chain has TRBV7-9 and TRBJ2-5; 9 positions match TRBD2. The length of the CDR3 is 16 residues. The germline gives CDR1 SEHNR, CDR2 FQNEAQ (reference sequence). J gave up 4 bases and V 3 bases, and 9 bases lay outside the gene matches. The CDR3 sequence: CASSLDGTSWRETQYF. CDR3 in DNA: TGTGCCAGCAGCTTGGACGGGACTAGCTGGCGAGAGACCCAGTACTTC.

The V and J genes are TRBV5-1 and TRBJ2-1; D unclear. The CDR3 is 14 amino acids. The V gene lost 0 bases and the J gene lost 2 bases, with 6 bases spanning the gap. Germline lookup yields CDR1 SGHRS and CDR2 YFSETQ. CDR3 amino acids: CASSLADPYNEQFF. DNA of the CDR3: TGCGCCAGCAGCTTGGCCGATCCCTACAATGAGCAGTTCTTC.

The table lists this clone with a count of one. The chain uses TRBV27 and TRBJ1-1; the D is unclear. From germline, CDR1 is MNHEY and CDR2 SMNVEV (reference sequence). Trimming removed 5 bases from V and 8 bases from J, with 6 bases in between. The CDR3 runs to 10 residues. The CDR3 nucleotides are TGTGCCAGCAGTGCAAGGGAAGCTTTCTTT. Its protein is CASSAREAFF.

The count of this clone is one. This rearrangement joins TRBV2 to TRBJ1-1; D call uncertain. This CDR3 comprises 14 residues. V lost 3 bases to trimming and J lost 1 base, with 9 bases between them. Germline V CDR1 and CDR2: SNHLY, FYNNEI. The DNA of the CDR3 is TGTGCCAGCAGTGACCCGCCAGCGAACACTGAAGCTTTCTTT. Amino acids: CASSDPPANTEAFF.

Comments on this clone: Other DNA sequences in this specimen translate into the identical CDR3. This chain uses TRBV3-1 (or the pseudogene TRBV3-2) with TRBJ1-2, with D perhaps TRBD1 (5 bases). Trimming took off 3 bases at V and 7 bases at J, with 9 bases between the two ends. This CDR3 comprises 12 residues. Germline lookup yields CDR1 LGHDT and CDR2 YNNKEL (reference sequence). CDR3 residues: CASSQGVGGYTF. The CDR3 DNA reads TGTGCCAGCAGCCAGGGGGTGGGTGGCTACACCTTC.

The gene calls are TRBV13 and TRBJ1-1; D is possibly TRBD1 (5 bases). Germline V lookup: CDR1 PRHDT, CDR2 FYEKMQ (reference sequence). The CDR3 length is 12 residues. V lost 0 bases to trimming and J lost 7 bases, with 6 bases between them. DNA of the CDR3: TGTGCCAGCAGCTTAGGTGGGGGTGAAGCTTTCTTT. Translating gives CASSLGGGEAFF.

Here the CDR3 DNA reads TGTGCCAGCAGAGCTCGGACGGGCTCTGGAAACACCATATATTTT. This encodes CASRARTGSGNTIYF. The chain is built from TRBV6-5 and TRBJ1-3; D is undetermined. The germline V gene encodes CDR1 MNHEY and CDR2 SVGAGI. CDR3 length: 15 amino acids. The V and J ends lost 6 bases and 0 bases respectively, with 12 bases between them.

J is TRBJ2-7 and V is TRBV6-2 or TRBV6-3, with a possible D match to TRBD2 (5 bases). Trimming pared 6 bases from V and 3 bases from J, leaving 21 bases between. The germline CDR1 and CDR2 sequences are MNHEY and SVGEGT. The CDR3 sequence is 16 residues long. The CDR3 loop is CASSSFAPQRSYEQYF. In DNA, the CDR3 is TGTGCCAGCAGCTCCTTTGCCCCCCAGCGGAGCTACGAGCAGTACTTC.

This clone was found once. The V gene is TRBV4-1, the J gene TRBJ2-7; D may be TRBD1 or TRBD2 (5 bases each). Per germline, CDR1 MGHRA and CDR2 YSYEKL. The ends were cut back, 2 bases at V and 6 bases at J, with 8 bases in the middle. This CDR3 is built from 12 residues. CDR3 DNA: TGCGCCAGCAGCCAATCGGGACGCGAGCAGTACTTC. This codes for CASSQSGREQYF.

The DNA for the CDR3 is TGTGCCAGCAGCCCGGTAGCGGGATCAGATACGCAGTATTTT. Residues: CASSPVAGSDTQYF. This chain links TRBV5-8 with TRBJ2-3; 8 bases line up with TRBD2. The germline V gene has CDR1 SGHTS and CDR2 YDEGEE. Trimming at V came to 4 bases and at J to 4 bases, leaving 5 bases not matched to a gene. This CDR3 has 14 amino acids.

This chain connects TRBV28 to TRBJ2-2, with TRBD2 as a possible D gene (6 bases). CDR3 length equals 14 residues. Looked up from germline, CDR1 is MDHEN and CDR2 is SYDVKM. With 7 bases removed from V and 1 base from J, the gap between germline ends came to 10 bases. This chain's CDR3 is CASTPGGNTGELFF. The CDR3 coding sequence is TGTGCCAGCACCCCCGGGGGGAACACCGGGGAGCTGTTTTTT.

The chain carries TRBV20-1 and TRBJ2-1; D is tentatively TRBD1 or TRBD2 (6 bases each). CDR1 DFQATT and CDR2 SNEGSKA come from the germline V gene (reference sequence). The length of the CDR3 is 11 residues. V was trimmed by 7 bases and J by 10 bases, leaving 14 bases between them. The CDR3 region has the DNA TGCAGTGTCCGGAGGGGGAGCGAGCAGTTCTTC. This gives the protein CSVRRGSEQFF.

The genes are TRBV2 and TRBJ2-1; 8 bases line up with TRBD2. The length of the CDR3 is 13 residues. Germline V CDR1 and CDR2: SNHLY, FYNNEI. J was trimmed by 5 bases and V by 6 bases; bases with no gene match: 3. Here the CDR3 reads CASRTGGNNEQFF. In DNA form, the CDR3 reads TGTGCCAGCAGGACGGGGGGGAACAATGAGCAGTTCTTC.

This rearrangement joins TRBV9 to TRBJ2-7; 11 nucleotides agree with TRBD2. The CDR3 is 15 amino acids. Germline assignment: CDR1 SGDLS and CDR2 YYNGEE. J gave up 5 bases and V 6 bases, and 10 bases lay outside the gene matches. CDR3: CASTESGLADDEQYF. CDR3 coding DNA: TGTGCCAGCACCGAATCGGGACTAGCGGACGACGAGCAGTACTTC.

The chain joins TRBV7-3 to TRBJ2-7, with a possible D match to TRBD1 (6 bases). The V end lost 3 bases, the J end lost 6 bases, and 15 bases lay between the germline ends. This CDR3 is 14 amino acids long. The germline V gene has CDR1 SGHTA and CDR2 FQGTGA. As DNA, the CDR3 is TGTGCCAGCAGCTTCCCAGAGGGGGATCGCGAGCAGTACTTC. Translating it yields CASSFPEGDREQYF.

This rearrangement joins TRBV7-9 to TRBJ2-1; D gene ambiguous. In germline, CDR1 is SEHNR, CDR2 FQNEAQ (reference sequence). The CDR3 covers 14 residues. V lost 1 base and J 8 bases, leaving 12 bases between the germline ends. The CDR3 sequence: CASSLENSLDEQFF. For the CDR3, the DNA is TGTGCCAGCAGCTTAGAGAACAGCCTCGATGAGCAGTTCTTC.